The 17 T cell receptor beta chains in this list originate from one sample, sequenced in a study of shared T cell receptors in the human thymus (dated by TCRdb to the early 2020s). Library prep was done by the immunoSEQ multiplex PCR assay. Not all clones reach the TCRdb copy of this immuneACCESS table, which keeps in-frame sequences only. Checked studies attribute under half of the gap to unresolved V genes and leave the rest unexplained. A total of hundreds of thousands of clones appear in this sample, approximately 95% of them only once. The ten largest account for 0.015% to 0.025% of the sample. The sample taken for sequencing was thymocytes. The receptor source for this set is a human donor.

This clone was seen a handful of times. This sequence joins TRBV7-2 and TRBJ1-1, with 8 positions matching TRBD1. The CDR3 extends over 14 amino acids. Looked up from germline, CDR1 is SGHTA and CDR2 is FQGNSA. J lost 5 bases, V lost 2 bases, and 4 bases had no gene match. The CDR3 protein is CASSLRTGRTEAFF. Here the CDR3 DNA reads TGTGCCAGCAGCTTAAGGACAGGGCGGACTGAAGCTTTCTTT.

This chain uses TRBV28 with TRBJ1-3; tentatively, D is TRBD1 (5 bases). The CDR3 length is 14 residues. V gave up 6 bases and J gave up 4 bases, with 13 bases separating them. Looked up from germline, CDR1 is MDHEN and CDR2 is SYDVKM. The CDR3 nucleotides are TGTGCCAGCAGCGGAGGGGCGGTAGGAAACACCATATATTTT. Its protein product is CASSGGAVGNTIYF.

This chain uses TRBV28 with TRBJ2-5, with D maybe TRBD1 (6 bases). V was clipped by 6 bases and J by 5 bases, with 19 bases between them. The germline gives CDR1 MDHEN, CDR2 SYDVKM. The CDR3 has 15 amino acids. In nucleotides, the CDR3 is TGTGCCAGCAGCCTCCCCCCACAGGGCCAGGAGACCCAGTACTTC. This translates into CASSLPPQGQETQYF.

The chain recombines TRBV5-1 with TRBJ2-7, with 7 bases fitting TRBD1. The germline CDR1 and CDR2 sequences are SGHRS and YFSETQ. Germline trimming cut 0 bases from V and 2 bases from J; bases unmatched to any gene: 5. This CDR3 spans 15 amino acids. The CDR3 DNA follows: TGCGCCAGCAGCTTGGGGGGACAGTATACCTACGAGCAGTACTTC. It translates to CASSLGGQYTYEQYF.

V gene TRBV27 combines with J gene TRBJ2-5; 8 bases align to TRBD2. CDR1 MNHEY and CDR2 SMNVEV come from the germline V gene (reference sequence). The CDR3 loop spans 15 amino acids. The ends lost 4 bases at V and 1 base at J; junction bases unmatched: 5. CDR3 sequence: CASSSSAGGQETQYF. The CDR3 DNA sequence: TGTGCCAGCAGTTCCTCGGCGGGAGGCCAAGAGACCCAGTACTTC.

The rearrangement links TRBV7-2 to TRBJ2-5; the match to TRBD2 covers 11 bases. Near its end, the DNA agrees better with TRBJ2-7, so the J call may be wrong. The CDR3 contains 17 residues. Germline V gives CDR1 SGHTA, CDR2 FQGNSA. CDR3 DNA: TGTGCCAGCAGCTTAGCGCCGTTAGCGGGAGGGGGCTACGAGCAGTACTTC. It specifies CASSLAPLAGGGYEQYF.

The rearrangement links TRBV4-1 to TRBJ1-1; tentatively, D is TRBD1 (6 bases). Germline V lookup: CDR1 MGHRA, CDR2 YSYEKL. The CDR3 runs to 13 residues. V lost 4 bases and J lost 7, with 13 bases in between. This CDR3 reads CASSPTGPLEAFF. In DNA form, the CDR3 reads TGCGCCAGCAGCCCGACAGGCCCCCTTGAAGCTTTCTTT.

This clone was found once. The rearrangement uses TRBV27 and TRBJ2-5; D is unresolved. The V gene lost 6 bases and the J gene lost 3 bases, with 11 bases spanning the gap. In germline, CDR1 is MNHEY, CDR2 SMNVEV (reference sequence). The CDR3 extends over 13 amino acids. The CDR3 nucleotides read TGTGCCAGCAGCAATCTAGAGGAAGAGACCCAGTACTTC. Encoded protein: CASSNLEEETQYF.

Comments on this clone: The germline gene is not matched at one end of the junction; a read error may be the cause. The CDR3 here is CASSLDQDQPQHF. For the CDR3, the DNA is TGTGCCAGTAGCTTAGATCAAGATCAGCCCCAGCATTTT. J is TRBJ1-5 and V is TRBV11-2; no clear D gene. CDR3 length: 13 residues. Germline V gene data show CDR1 as SGHAT and CDR2 as FQNNGV.

This chain joins TRBV6-6 and TRBJ1-5; D perhaps matches TRBD1 (6 bases). This CDR3 region has 16 residues. Germline V gene lookup returns CDR1 MNHNY and CDR2 SVGAGI (reference sequence). V shed 10 bases and J shed 0 bases, with 19 bases lying between them. The CDR3 nucleotides read TGTGCCACCCAAATACAGGGTGGCCATAGCAATCAGCCCCAGCATTTT. Protein: CATQIQGGHSNQPQHF.

The chain carries TRBV15 and TRBJ2-7; 10 nucleotides line up with TRBD2. CDR3 length equals 15 residues. The V gene's germline CDR1 is LNHNV and CDR2 YYDKDF (reference sequence). The junction had 10 bases not matched to a gene; V was cut back by 6 bases and J by 5 bases. DNA for the CDR3: TGTGCCACCAGGGATTCTAGCGGGAGCGGGGACGAGCAGTACTTC. Protein sequence: CATRDSSGSGDEQYF. Supplemented by reference TRBV15 and TRBJ2-7, the full variable domain reads DAMVIQNPRYQVTQFGKPVTLSCSQTLNHNVMYWYQQKSSQAPKLLFHYYDKDFNNEADTPDNFQSRRPNTSFCFLDIRSPGLGDTAMYLCATRDSSGSGDEQYFGPGTRLTVT.

The chain's CDR3 is CASSLAGPYNEQFF. The CDR3 DNA reads as TGTGCCAGCAGTTTAGCAGGGCCCTACAATGAGCAGTTCTTC. The chain has TRBV27 and TRBJ2-1; D is perhaps TRBD1 (5 bases). Trimming pared 2 bases from V and 2 bases from J, leaving 7 bases between. The CDR3 spans 14 residues. Germline V gene sequence: CDR1 MNHEY, CDR2 SMNVEV (reference sequence).

This clone came up once. The chain couples TRBV28 to TRBJ1-1; 7 nucleotides line up with TRBD1. The V segment lost 7 bases and the J segment 4 bases; nucleotides outside the gene matches: 12. Looked up from germline, CDR1 is MDHEN and CDR2 is SYDVKM. The CDR3 has 15 residues. The CDR3, as DNA: TGTGCCAGCAACCTTAGACAGGGTCTGGGCACTGAAGCTTTCTTT. The encoded protein is CASNLRQGLGTEAFF. Combining the CDR3 with reference TRBV28 and TRBJ1-1 gives the whole variable domain DVKVTQSSRYLVKRTGEKVFLECVQDMDHENMFWYRQDPGLGLRLIYFSYDVKMKEKGDIPEGYSVSREKKERFSLILESASTNQTSMYLCASNLRQGLGTEAFFGQGTRLTVV.

This clone occurred a few times. The V call is TRBV4-1, the J call TRBJ1-1, with 9 bases aligning to TRBD1. Germline V CDR1 and CDR2: MGHRA, YSYEKL. This CDR3 contains 15 residues. V gave up 1 base and J gave up 1 base; unmatched junction bases: 1. The CDR3: CASSQGTGENTEAFF. Here the CDR3 DNA reads TGCGCCAGCAGCCAAGGGACAGGGGAGAACACTGAAGCTTTCTTT.

The chain recombines TRBV27 with TRBJ2-7, with 8 bases aligning to TRBD1. The CDR3 contains 14 residues. CDR1 MNHEY and CDR2 SMNVEV come from the germline V gene (reference sequence). V shed 4 bases, J shed 0 bases, and the junction held 2 bases outside the gene matches. The CDR3 DNA reads TGTGCCAGCAGTTCTGGACAGGGCTCCTACGAGCAGTACTTC. Translated, it gives CASSSGQGSYEQYF.

V and J are TRBV29-1 and TRBJ1-4, with D perhaps matching TRBD1 (5 bases). The V end lost 4 bases, the J end lost 7 bases, and 10 bases lay between the germline ends. This CDR3 is built from 12 residues. Germline CDR1 and CDR2: SQVTM and ANQGSEA. Here the CDR3 reads CSVGAGREKLFF. DNA for the CDR3: TGCAGCGTTGGGGCAGGGCGTGAAAAACTGTTTTTT.

The chain has TRBV5-1 and TRBJ2-1; TRBD2 matches 10 bases. Germline V gene sequence: CDR1 SGHRS, CDR2 YFSETQ. The V gene end was trimmed by 0 bases and the J gene end by 8 bases; junction bases not matched to a gene: 17. CDR3 length: 19 amino acids. The chain's CDR3 is CASSLGASGSPPARDEQFF. Here the CDR3 DNA reads TGCGCCAGCAGCTTGGGGGCTAGCGGGAGCCCGCCCGCGCGCGATGAGCAGTTCTTC. The variable domain in full, with the rest retrieved from reference TRBV5-1 and TRBJ2-1, is KAGVTQTPRYLIKTRGQQVTLSCSPISGHRSVSWYQQTPGQGLQFLFEYFSETQRNKGNFPGRFSGRQFSNSRSEMNVSTLELGDSALYLCASSLGASGSPPARDEQFFGPGTRLTVL.